Shown below are 14 T cell receptor beta chains from a single sample sequenced in a study of PD-1 blockade in classical Hodgkin lymphoma. Using immunoSEQ multiplex PCR, the repertoire was profiled, and TCRdb retains in-frame clones only, with some absent. The sample contains some 39,000 clones, roughly 73% of which appear only once. Time point: cycle 4 day 1 (C4D1), after 6 weeks of nivolumab. In every patient, relapse followed autologous stem cell transplantation, while exposure to brentuximab vedotin differed. The sample here was peripheral blood mononuclear cells (PBMCs), taken before the fourth cycle of nivolumab. The receptors derive from a human donor with classical Hodgkin lymphoma.

Here the CDR3 DNA reads TGTGCCAGCAGCCAAGGACAGGGGGCCGGCACCGGGGAGCTGTTTTTT. Amino acid sequence: CASSQGQGAGTGELFF. This chain links TRBV4-2 with TRBJ2-2; the match to TRBD1 covers 10 bases. The CDR3 extends over 16 amino acids. J gave up 4 bases and V 1 base, and 3 bases lay outside the gene matches. Germline CDR1 is LGHNA and CDR2 is YNFKEQ.

The rearrangement uses TRBV19 and TRBJ2-5, with 11 bases fitting TRBD2. Germline V gene lookup returns CDR1 LNHDA and CDR2 SQIVND (reference sequence). V was clipped by 3 bases and J by 4 bases; unmatched bases: 1. This CDR3 has 14 residues. CDR3 sequence: CASSISGRGETQYF. CDR3 in DNA: TGTGCCAGTAGTATTAGCGGGAGGGGAGAGACCCAGTACTTC. Filled out from reference TRBV19 and TRBJ2-5, the complete variable domain reads DGGITQSPKYLFRKEGQNVTLSCEQNLNHDAMYWYRQDPGQGLRLIYYSQIVNDFQKGDIAEGYSVSREKKESFPLTVTSAQKNPTAFYLCASSISGRGETQYFGPGTRLLVL.

The rearrangement links TRBV10-3 to TRBJ2-1; 14 bases line up with TRBD2. The length of the CDR3 is 15 residues. The germline CDR1 and CDR2 sequences are ENHRY and SYGVKD. V gave up 2 bases and J gave up 6 bases; unmatched junction bases: 0. CDR3: CAISEGTSGGNEQFF. Here the CDR3 DNA reads TGTGCCATCAGTGAGGGGACTAGCGGGGGCAATGAGCAGTTCTTC.

A note on this clone: This probably arose from a read error, given a far larger clone one base away. The genes are TRBV7-3 and TRBJ1-2, with 7 bases fitting TRBD1. CDR1 SGHTA and CDR2 FQGTGA come from the germline V gene. V shed 5 bases and J 2 bases; nucleotides not matched to a gene: 2. This CDR3 has 13 amino acids. The CDR3 spells CASSPGQNYGYTF. The CDR3 DNA reads as TGTGCCAGCAGCCCGGGACAGAACTATGGCTACACCTTC.

This clone turned up a few times. The gene calls are TRBV2 and TRBJ1-2; tentative D call: TRBD1 (5 bases). Germline CDR1 SNHLY, CDR2 FYNNEI. The CDR3 extends over 12 amino acids. Deletions cut 3 bases from V and 8 bases from J, with 10 bases between. CDR3 residues: CASSDQGTGYTF. The CDR3 DNA follows: TGTGCCAGCAGTGATCAGGGAACGGGCTACACCTTC.

This clone was seen only once. The chain couples TRBV19 to TRBJ1-1; no firm D call. The CDR3 covers 12 residues. V gave up 7 bases and J gave up 0 bases, with 6 bases separating them. From germline, CDR1 is LNHDA and CDR2 SQIVND (reference sequence). The chain's CDR3 is CASKELNTEAFF. The CDR3 DNA is TGTGCCAGTAAAGAGTTGAACACTGAAGCTTTCTTT.

The rearrangement links TRBV29-1 to TRBJ1-1, with no clear D. CDR1 and CDR2 (germline): SQVTM, ANQGSEA. The CDR3 consists of 12 residues. Deletions cut 5 bases from V and 2 bases from J, with 9 bases between. CDR3 sequence: CSVRLGNTEAFF. CDR3 bases: TGCAGCGTTCGACTGGGTAACACTGAAGCTTTCTTT.

The genes are TRBV5-6 and TRBJ1-1; 7 bases fit TRBD1. The CDR3 consists of 15 residues. Trimming cost V 0 bases and J 2 bases; bases outside gene matches: 4. From germline, CDR1 is SGHDT and CDR2 YYEEEE. CDR3 nucleotides: TGTGCCAGCAGCTTGGGGACAGGACTTAACACTGAAGCTTTCTTT. Translation: CASSLGTGLNTEAFF.

This chain connects TRBV7-3 to TRBJ2-7; 7 positions match TRBD2. The V gene end was trimmed by 2 bases and the J gene end by 2 bases; junction bases not matched to a gene: 9. CDR1 SGHTA and CDR2 FQGTGA come from the germline V gene. This CDR3 has 16 amino acids. The CDR3 here is CASSLGGGPLAYEQYF. The DNA for the CDR3 is TGTGCCAGCAGCTTAGGCGGGGGTCCTCTAGCCTACGAGCAGTACTTC.

The rearrangement uses TRBV27 and TRBJ1-2; TRBD1 is a possible D gene (5 bases). Trimming took 0 bases from V and 5 from J, leaving 10 bases between them. The germline gives CDR1 MNHEY, CDR2 SMNVEV (reference sequence). The CDR3 contains 14 residues. CDR3 sequence reads: CASSLSQGRYGYTF. CDR3 nucleotide sequence: TGTGCCAGCAGTTTATCGCAGGGCCGGTATGGCTACACCTTC.

The chain combines TRBV30 with TRBJ1-2; maybe TRBD1 (6 bases). The CDR3 length is 14 residues. In germline, CDR1 is GTSNPN, CDR2 SVGIG (reference sequence). Trimming removed 0 bases at V and 9 bases at J, with 17 bases between. The CDR3 DNA follows: TGTGCCTGGAGTGTACTTGGGACCGGGACAAGCTACACCTTC. Translation: CAWSVLGTGTSYTF.

This clone is a singleton in its sample. CDR3 nucleotide sequence: TGTGCCAGCAGCTTACGGGATAATGAAGCTTTCTTT. Encoded protein: CASSLRDNEAFF. This sequence joins TRBV7-9 and TRBJ1-1; unclear D gene. CDR3 length equals 12 residues. Trimming removed 2 bases at V and 7 bases at J, with 8 bases between. CDR1 is SEHNR, CDR2 FQNEAQ, per germline (reference sequence). Supplemented by reference TRBV7-9 and TRBJ1-1, the full variable domain reads DTGVSQNPRHKITKRGQNVTFRCDPISEHNRLYWYRQTLGQGPEFLTYFQNEAQLEKSRLLSDRFSAERPKGSFSTLEIQRTEQGDSAMYLCASSLRDNEAFFGQGTRLTVV.

This clone was recorded at least ten times. This chain links TRBV25-1 with TRBJ1-1; D is undetermined. Germline V gives CDR1 MGHDK, CDR2 SYGVNS. Trimming took 6 bases from V and 8 from J, leaving 19 bases between them. The CDR3 runs 14 residues. The CDR3: CASSPPGVGGEAFF. CDR3 nucleotides: TGTGCCAGCAGCCCTCCCGGGGTAGGCGGGGAAGCTTTCTTT.

The chain carries TRBV5-6 and TRBJ1-1; D is ambiguous. The CDR3 extends over 14 amino acids. V lost 2 bases and J 1 base, leaving 9 bases between the germline ends. Germline V gives CDR1 SGHDT, CDR2 YYEEEE. The CDR3 is CASSFRVGNTEAFF. CDR3 DNA: TGTGCCAGCAGCTTTCGGGTGGGGAACACTGAAGCTTTCTTT.